This passage covers 3 T cell receptor beta chains from one sample sequenced in a study of monozygotic twins with inflammatory bowel disease (dated by TCRdb to the late 2010s). Library prep was done by 5' RACE. Sequencing instrument: Illumina HiSeq 2500. TCRdb reprocessed the reads, reporting each CDR3 protein sequence once and no DNA. The sample has about 210,000 distinct CDR3 sequences on record. The biggest ten clones account for 1.6% of the sample. Sequenced: blood. These receptors originate from a human donor with ulcerative colitis or Crohn's disease, or a healthy co-twin of an affected twin (not recorded which).

The CDR3 sequence is CASRASGGSADTQYF. The gene calls are TRBV5-1 and TRBJ2-3; the TRBD1 assignment by TCRdb is unverifiable without DNA. Germline CDR1 is SGHRS and CDR2 is YFSETQ. The CDR3 contains 15 residues.

V and J are TRBV20-1 and TRBJ2-3; TCRdb gives TRBD2 as the D gene, but with no DNA this cannot be confirmed. Germline V gene sequence: CDR1 DFQATT, CDR2 SNEGSKA (reference sequence). The CDR3 contains 16 residues. This CDR3 reads CSARDHSRGYTDTQYF.

The chain employs TRBV7-2 and TRBJ2-1; TCRdb names TRBD2, which stays unverified in the absence of DNA. The CDR3 is made up of 14 amino acids. Germline CDR1 is SGHTA and CDR2 is FQGNSA. The CDR3 reads CASSSLDWDFEQFF.